Below are 18 T cell receptor beta chains sequenced from a single sample in a study of radiotherapy plus CTLA-4 blockade in lung cancer. Sequenced by immunoSEQ multiplex PCR; TCRdb stores in-frame clones only, minus some. This sample yields 35,000 or so clones, of which roughly 85% are seen a single time; 5% to 6% belongs to the top ten. Material: peripheral blood, obtained from a patient treated with radiotherapy plus ipilimumab. All receptors come from a human donor with non-small cell lung cancer who had stable disease on radiotherapy plus ipilimumab.

V gene TRBV5-1 combines with J gene TRBJ2-3, with 7 positions matching TRBD1. The V segment lost 4 bases and the J segment 0 bases; nucleotides outside the gene matches: 11. The V gene's germline CDR1 is SGHRS and CDR2 YFSETQ. The CDR3 is 17 residues long. This CDR3 reads CASSAVWDRYSTDTQYF. CDR3 coding DNA: TGCGCCAGCAGCGCCGTCTGGGACAGATATAGCACAGATACGCAGTATTTT.

CDR3 coding DNA: TGTGCCAGCAGCCCACAGGGTGGGGATAATTCACCCCTCCACTTT. It codes for CASSPQGGDNSPLHF. The genes are TRBV9 and TRBJ1-6; possibly TRBD1 for D (6 bases). Trimming pared 4 bases from V and 5 bases from J, leaving 13 bases between. Germline lookup yields CDR1 SGDLS and CDR2 YYNGEE. The CDR3 loop spans 15 amino acids.

This chain uses TRBV6-1 with TRBJ2-7; 9 bases fit TRBD2. The CDR3 is 13 amino acids. Germline CDR1 MNHNS, CDR2 SASEGT. Trimming removed 4 bases from V and 4 bases from J; junction bases left unmatched: 2. CDR3 in amino acids: CASSGREGYEQYF. In DNA, the CDR3 is TGTGCCAGCAGTGGGCGGGAGGGATACGAGCAGTACTTC.

This clone was observed a few times. The chain has TRBV4-1 and TRBJ2-1; TRBD2 agrees at 12 bases. The length of the CDR3 is 18 residues. V shed 3 bases, J shed 10 bases, and the junction held 16 bases outside the gene matches. Germline CDR1 MGHRA, CDR2 YSYEKL. In DNA, the CDR3 is TGCGCCAGCAGCCATCCCGGGAGCGGACTAGCGGGATTGGAGGAGCAGTTCTTC. Its protein product is CASSHPGSGLAGLEEQFF.

The chain has TRBV2 and TRBJ2-7; 8 nucleotides match TRBD1. With V trimmed by 6 bases and J by 1 base, 8 bases remained unmatched. The CDR3 covers 15 residues. Per the germline V gene, CDR1 is SNHLY and CDR2 is FYNNEI. DNA of the CDR3: TGTGCCAGCAGACCCGGACAGGGAGGATCCTACGAGCAGTACTTC. This codes for CASRPGQGGSYEQYF.

The chain carries TRBV7-9 and TRBJ2-2, with 9 bases that match TRBD2. The J segment lost 6 bases and the V segment lost 3 bases, leaving 8 bases of the junction unmatched. CDR1 is SEHNR, CDR2 FQNEAQ, per germline (reference sequence). This CDR3 is 16 amino acids long. Here the CDR3 reads CASSFGSGSMSGELFF. For the CDR3, the DNA is TGTGCCAGCAGCTTTGGTAGCGGGAGTATGTCCGGGGAGCTGTTTTTT.

The J gene is TRBJ2-2, the V gene TRBV4-3; the match to TRBD2 covers 8 bases. CDR1 LGHNA and CDR2 YSLEER come from the germline V gene. The ends lost 2 bases at V and 1 base at J; junction bases unmatched: 9. This CDR3 is built from 18 residues. CDR3 nucleotide sequence: TGCGCCAGCAGCCAAAAGACTAGCGCCAATCAGAACACCGGGGAGCTGTTTTTT. Translated, it gives CASSQKTSANQNTGELFF.

The CDR3, as DNA: TGTGCCAGCAGCTTAAGCCTAGCGGGAGGCGACGAGCAGTACTTC. It yields the protein CASSLSLAGGDEQYF. The chain carries TRBV7-2 and TRBJ2-7, with 11 bases identical to TRBD2. Germline trimming cut 2 bases from V and 5 bases from J; bases unmatched to any gene: 5. Germline V gene data show CDR1 as SGHTA and CDR2 as FQGNSA. The CDR3 is 15 residues long.

V and J are TRBV15 and TRBJ2-3; 7 bases agree with TRBD2. This CDR3 is 16 amino acids long. Germline CDR1 and CDR2: LNHNV and YYDKDF (reference sequence). V shed 1 base and J 2 bases; nucleotides not matched to a gene: 6. The CDR3 is CATSRGAGAHTDTQYF. CDR3 nucleotides: TGTGCCACCAGCAGAGGGGCGGGAGCTCACACAGATACGCAGTATTTT.

The chain has TRBV7-2 and TRBJ2-1; 7 bases line up with TRBD1. There are 14 residues in the CDR3. Germline V gene sequence: CDR1 SGHTA, CDR2 FQGNSA. Germline trimming cut 5 bases from V and 4 bases from J; bases unmatched to any gene: 5. CDR3 in DNA: TGTGCCAGCAGCGTCTCGGGACAGTACAATGAGCAGTTCTTC. It yields the protein CASSVSGQYNEQFF.

V is TRBV28 and J is TRBJ2-1, with 14 bases that match TRBD2. The germline V gene has CDR1 MDHEN and CDR2 SYDVKM. The CDR3 runs 14 residues. V was pared by 6 bases and J by 7 bases, with 2 bases of the junction left unmatched. The DNA for the CDR3 is TGTGCCAGCAGGGGGACTAGCGGGAGTAATGAGCAGTTCTTC. This gives the protein CASRGTSGSNEQFF.

The chain employs TRBV7-2 and TRBJ2-4, with D possibly TRBD1 on 5 matching bases. The V end was cut by 0 bases, the J end by 3 bases, with 6 bases between. The germline V gene encodes CDR1 SGHTA and CDR2 FQGNSA. The CDR3 is 14 residues long. In nucleotides, the CDR3 is TGTGCCAGCAGCTTAGCAGGGGTCAAAAACATTCAGTACTTC. It is translated as CASSLAGVKNIQYF.

The rearrangement links TRBV28 to TRBJ2-7; 7 positions agree with TRBD1. The CDR3 has 16 residues. Trimming cost V 6 bases and J 0 bases; bases outside gene matches: 11. The germline CDR1 and CDR2 sequences are MDHEN and SYDVKM. CDR3 nucleotides: TGTGCCAGCAGCCAGCGTGGGACAGTAAGCTCCTACGAGCAGTACTTC. It yields the protein CASSQRGTVSSYEQYF.

The J gene is TRBJ1-4, the V gene TRBV19, with D perhaps matching TRBD1 (5 bases). V gave up 3 bases and J gave up 4 bases, with 9 bases separating them. CDR3 length: 14 residues. Germline loops: CDR1 LNHDA, CDR2 SQIVND (reference sequence). The CDR3 loop is CASSIRTSNEKLFF. CDR3 nucleotide sequence: TGTGCCAGTAGTATTAGGACAAGTAATGAAAAACTGTTTTTT.

This chain links TRBV11-2 with TRBJ1-2, with unresolved D. Per germline, CDR1 SGHAT and CDR2 FQNNGV. The CDR3 sequence is 15 residues long. V lost 4 bases and J lost 8, with 20 bases in between. Here the CDR3 reads CASSSLREIGSGYTF. The CDR3 DNA reads as TGTGCCAGCAGCTCCCTCCGGGAGATAGGGAGCGGCTACACCTTC.

This clone has a single count. The chain has TRBV7-8 and TRBJ2-7; D perhaps matches TRBD1 (6 bases). V lost 4 bases, J lost 2 bases, and 21 bases lay in between. This CDR3 spans 17 amino acids. CDR1 SGHVS and CDR2 FQNEAQ come from the germline V gene. Here the CDR3 DNA reads TGTGCCAGCAGCTCAACCACAGGGTGGGTGGCACCCTACGAGCAGTACTTC. Translating it yields CASSSTTGWVAPYEQYF.

This clone was seen a few times. This sample also contains other DNA sequences that code for the same CDR3. The rearrangement joins TRBV7-2 to TRBJ2-6; a possible D gene is TRBD2 (6 bases). This CDR3 is built from 16 residues. In germline, CDR1 is SGHTA, CDR2 FQGNSA. Trimming stripped 2 bases from V and 4 bases from J, with 12 bases between. CDR3 protein: CASSLLGGAGANVLTF. Here the CDR3 DNA reads TGTGCCAGCAGCTTATTAGGCGGGGCCGGGGCCAACGTCCTGACTTTC.

A note on this clone: Other DNA sequences within the sample encode an identical CDR3. This chain uses TRBV9 with TRBJ2-7; 10 bases agree with TRBD2. The CDR3 spans 15 residues. J gave up 2 bases and V 3 bases, and 5 bases lay outside the gene matches. CDR1 is SGDLS and CDR2 is YYNGEE in the germline V gene. The CDR3 protein is CASSDGLAETYEQYF. CDR3 DNA sequence: TGTGCCAGCAGCGACGGACTAGCGGAGACCTACGAGCAGTACTTC.